Listed below are T cell receptor beta chains from one sample, sequenced in a study of cytomegalovirus exposure and HLA in healthy donors. Sequenced by immunoSEQ multiplex PCR; TCRdb stores in-frame clones only, minus some. The sample contains 180,000 or so clones, approximately 86% of which appear only once. Input material: PBMCs. All receptors derive from a man aged 25-45 years in good health and CMV-seropositive. Each CDR3 is given without its conserved first and last residue. Each record gives: V gene, J gene, CDR3 protein.

>TRBV4-3|TRBJ1-2
ASSQEGTNYGYT
>TRBV27|TRBJ1-5
ASSLVGNQPQH
>TRBV5-8|TRBJ2-1
ASNVYGRSDNEQF
>TRBV30|TRBJ1-4
ALEPGTGNEKLF
>TRBV2|TRBJ1-5
ASSELGATSNQPQH
>TRBV25-1|TRBJ2-3
ASIGEALRTDTQY
>TRBV15|TRBJ2-7
ATSRDGSRTYEQY
>TRBV9|TRBJ2-7
ASSAALRSDEQY
>TRBV27|TRBJ1-5
ASSLSRTGSQPQH
>TRBV6-4|TRBJ1-1
ASSDDPNTEAF
>TRBV6-6|TRBJ2-7
ASSYRDSGGEQY
>TRBV5-4|TRBJ2-4
ASSFAAGGTKNIQY
>TRBV5-1|TRBJ1-1
ASSFREVTEAF
>TRBV5-1|TRBJ2-7
ASSSRLAGGEQY
>TRBV7-8|TRBJ2-7
ASSWTGGPGEQY
>TRBV7-9|TRBJ2-3
ASSLPAGQGDPDTDTQY
>TRBV28|TRBJ2-5
ASSPPEWAETQY
>TRBV2|TRBJ2-3
ASSGGPAGTDTQY
>TRBV4-1|TRBJ1-1
ASSQAGGGVRTEAF
>TRBV7-9|TRBJ1-5
ASSLVGHQPQH
>TRBV18|TRBJ2-5
ASSPQGQETQY
>TRBV7-9|TRBJ2-1
ASSAHPGLAGGQF
>TRBV28|TRBJ1-1
AGKGRYDPNTEAF
>TRBV4-1|TRBJ2-2
ASSQHGVNTGELF
>TRBV7-6|TRBJ2-7
ASSLGSGSNEQY
>TRBV6-1|TRBJ1-5
ASSADRGPNQPQH
>TRBV7-2|TRBJ2-5
ASTSSWETQY
>TRBV11-2|TRBJ2-3
ASSQRDMFTDTQY
>TRBV7-2|TRBJ1-5
ASSIDRGGQPQH
>TRBV7-7|TRBJ2-5
ASSLGGGAQETQY
>TRBV9|TRBJ2-7
ASSVADGRGDYEQY
>TRBV9|TRBJ1-2
ASSVNPNYGYT
>TRBV7-2|TRBJ1-1
ASSPGIWAEAF